This T cell receptor (beta chain) was sequenced for a study of T cells after yellow fever vaccination. The CDR3 is 13 residues long. The V gene's germline CDR1 is SGHTA and CDR2 FQGNSA. J lost 5 bases, V lost 10 bases, and 8 bases had no gene match. MiXCR was run by TCRdb on the 5' RACE reads, yielding one entry per CDR3 protein. The sample shows 200,000 to 300,000 distinct CDR3 sequences, 5.5% to 8.5% of them seen only once. This TCR derives from a man younger than 45 who received the YFV17D yellow fever vaccine. This material consisted of CD4+ T cells sorted from PBMCs, taken on the day of the yellow fever booster vaccination. V gene TRBV7-2 combines with J gene TRBJ2-5, with 9 bases identical to TRBD2. CDR3 sequence reads: CATCLSGSETQYF. The CDR3 nucleotides are TGTGCCACCTGCCTTAGCGGGAGTGAGACCCAGTACTTC.